These 16 T cell receptor beta chains were sequenced from one sample in a study of CD8 T cells in Susac syndrome (dated by TCRdb to between 2019 and 2020). Libraries were built with the immunoSEQ multiplex PCR assay. RNA was extracted using the RNeasy kit, and roughly 0.45 to 1 microgram was reverse transcribed with random hexamers. TCRdb's own reprocessing of the public reads used fastp at Q25 and MiXCR and kept productive beta chains. Entries that share a CDR3 protein sequence are merged under the most common genes and DNA. The sample data list approximately 130,000 distinct CDR3 sequences, and approximately 90% of these were observed just once. The top ten clonotypes cover around 0.24% of the sample. The specimen sequenced was CD8+ T cells from PBMCs. These receptors were collected from a human donor with multiple sclerosis.

V is TRBV27 and J is TRBJ1-5; no firm D call. Germline V gives CDR1 MNHEY, CDR2 SMNVEV (reference sequence). The length of the CDR3 is 14 residues. V gave up 3 bases and J gave up 3 bases, with 9 bases separating them. CDR3 protein: CASSLAGVNQPQHF. Here the CDR3 DNA reads TGTGCCAGCAGTTTGGCCGGGGTCAATCAGCCCCAGCATTTT.

The V gene is TRBV27, the J gene TRBJ2-1; D is perhaps TRBD1 or TRBD2 (5 bases each). Between the trimmed V and J ends, which lost 5 bases and 10 bases, there was a span of 15 bases. CDR1 and CDR2 (germline): MNHEY, SMNVEV (reference sequence). The CDR3 runs to 13 residues. CDR3 coding DNA: TGTGCCAGCAGTCCTTTGGGGGTCTCGGAGCAGTTCTTC. The encoded protein is CASSPLGVSEQFF.

The chain uses TRBV4-3 and TRBJ2-1; D gene unclear. The ends were cut back, 2 bases at V and 7 bases at J, with 15 bases in the middle. This CDR3 is 15 amino acids long. The germline V gene encodes CDR1 LGHNA and CDR2 YSLEER. CDR3 sequence: CASSQQDSLLNEQFF. As DNA, the CDR3 is TGCGCCAGCAGCCAACAGGATTCGTTACTAAATGAGCAGTTCTTC.

The chain links TRBV7-2 to TRBJ2-7; 8 nucleotides align to TRBD1. From germline, CDR1 is SGHTA and CDR2 FQGNSA. The CDR3 length is 14 residues. The ends lost 6 bases at V and 3 bases at J; junction bases unmatched: 7. In nucleotides, the CDR3 is TGTGCCAGCAGACAAGGACAGGGCCGCTACGAGCAGTACTTC. Translated, it gives CASRQGQGRYEQYF.

The chain combines TRBV12-3 or TRBV12-4 with TRBJ1-1; D ambiguous. This CDR3 is built from 18 residues. With 2 bases removed from V and 1 base from J, the gap between germline ends came to 20 bases. The CDR3 coding sequence is TGTGCCAGCAGTTTACTACCCTCAAATTCGGACGGGAACACTGAAGCTTTCTTT. Its protein product is CASSLLPSNSDGNTEAFF.

This rearrangement joins TRBV13 to TRBJ2-7, with unresolved D. Germline V gene sequence: CDR1 PRHDT, CDR2 FYEKMQ (reference sequence). Between the trimmed V and J ends, which lost 0 bases and 0 bases, there was a span of 6 bases. The CDR3 contains 14 residues. The CDR3 coding sequence is TGTGCCAGCAGCTTAGGAGGGAACTCCTACGAGCAGTACTTC. It encodes CASSLGGNSYEQYF.

The V and J genes are TRBV19 and TRBJ2-1; 7 bases fit TRBD2. The junction had 4 bases not matched to a gene; V was cut back by 5 bases and J by 6 bases. The germline V gene has CDR1 LNHDA and CDR2 SQIVND (reference sequence). There are 13 residues in the CDR3. CDR3 bases: TGTGCCAGTAGTTTGACTAGCTTCAATGAGCAGTTCTTC. Translating gives CASSLTSFNEQFF.

Only one count was recorded for this clonotype. V gene TRBV6-2 or TRBV6-3 combines with J gene TRBJ2-1, with 7 bases aligning to TRBD2. Germline trimming cut 8 bases from V and 5 bases from J; bases unmatched to any gene: 6. Germline V lookup: CDR1 MNHEY, CDR2 SVGEGT. The CDR3 sequence is 13 residues long. The CDR3 reads CASSLAAHNEQFF. For the CDR3, the DNA is TGTGCCAGCTCTCTAGCGGCCCACAATGAGCAGTTCTTC.

J is TRBJ1-2 and V is TRBV7-9; D call uncertain. The CDR3 totals 15 residues. V was cut by 1 base and J by 6 bases, with 15 bases left in between. Germline V CDR1 and CDR2: SEHNR, FQNEAQ (reference sequence). The CDR3 loop reads CASSLVGQLMDGYTF. The CDR3 nucleotides are TGTGCCAGCAGCTTAGTAGGGCAGCTGATGGATGGCTACACCTTC.

The V and J genes are TRBV7-9 and TRBJ1-1; D not resolved. Germline CDR1 SEHNR, CDR2 FQNEAQ (reference sequence). The CDR3 runs 14 residues. The V end lost 1 base, the J end lost 3 bases, and 9 bases lay between the germline ends. CDR3 amino acids: CASSLVMSDTEAFF. The DNA of the CDR3 is TGTGCCAGCAGCTTAGTTATGTCGGACACTGAAGCTTTCTTT.

The V call is TRBV10-3, the J call TRBJ2-5; D uncertain. The ends were cut back, 3 bases at V and 4 bases at J, with 3 bases in the middle. This CDR3 spans 11 amino acids. Germline CDR1 reads ENHRY; CDR2 reads SYGVKD. In DNA, the CDR3 is TGTGCCATCAGTGATAGAGAGACCCAGTACTTC. Translated: CAISDRETQYF.

This clonotype has only one observation. Relative to the germline gene, one junction end is altered; a read error may explain this. The V call is TRBV3-1, the J call TRBJ2-1; D call uncertain. Germline V gene data show CDR1 as LGHDT and CDR2 as YNNKEL (reference sequence). CDR3 size: 13 residues. In nucleotides, the CDR3 is TGTGCCAGCAGCCAGTCTCCCTACGATGAGCAGTTCTTC. Amino acids: CASSQSPYDEQFF.

This clonotype was counted once. V is TRBV9 and J is TRBJ2-7, with D perhaps given as TRBD1 or TRBD2 (5 bases each). The CDR3 length is 14 residues. The germline V gene has CDR1 SGDLS and CDR2 YYNGEE. Trimming stripped 0 bases from V and 2 bases from J, with 9 bases between. The CDR3 DNA follows: TGTGCCAGCAGCGTAGGGGGACCAACCTACGAGCAGTACTTC. It encodes CASSVGGPTYEQYF. Filled out from reference TRBV9 and TRBJ2-7, the complete variable domain reads DSGVTQTPKHLITATGQRVTLRCSPRSGDLSVYWYQQSLDQGLQFLIQYYNGEERAKGNILERFSAQQFPDLHSELNLSSLELGDSALYFCASSVGGPTYEQYFGPGTRLTVT.

The chain employs TRBV7-9 and TRBJ2-7; D unresolved. V was shortened by 6 bases and J by 7 bases, with 16 bases between the two germline ends. The CDR3 runs to 13 residues. Germline V gives CDR1 SEHNR, CDR2 FQNEAQ (reference sequence). The CDR3 sequence is CASSGDFPREQYF. The CDR3 DNA is TGTGCCAGCAGTGGAGACTTCCCGAGGGAGCAGTACTTC.

The V and J genes are TRBV2 and TRBJ2-7; 7 bases are a match to TRBD1. There are 14 residues in the CDR3. Germline V gene sequence: CDR1 SNHLY, CDR2 FYNNEI. With 7 bases clipped from V and 4 bases from J, the junction kept 10 bases outside the gene matches. CDR3: CASTSDRVRYEQYF. The CDR3 bases are TGTGCCAGCACGTCCGACAGGGTGAGGTACGAGCAGTACTTC.

The chain links TRBV28 to TRBJ1-5; D not resolved. Germline loops: CDR1 MDHEN, CDR2 SYDVKM. The CDR3 runs to 14 residues. Trimming removed 3 bases at V and 4 bases at J, with 10 bases between. This CDR3 is CASSLEVFNQPQHF. The CDR3 DNA reads TGTGCCAGCAGTTTGGAAGTTTTTAATCAGCCCCAGCATTTT.